Presented here are 14 T cell receptor beta chains from one specimen sequenced in a study of shared clonotypes between healthy human individuals. TCRdb's copy holds only in-frame clones and misses some; the assay was immunoSEQ multiplex PCR. This repertoire shows 2 million to 2.5 million clones, approximately 96% found once; its top ten account for over 0.1%. The source material was naive CD4+ T cells sorted from blood. The sample's subset: CD45RA+ positively selected. The receptors stem from a man aged 18 to 30 in good health.

This chain links TRBV27 with TRBJ1-6, with 7 nucleotides matching TRBD1. Germline V lookup: CDR1 MNHEY, CDR2 SMNVEV (reference sequence). The CDR3 covers 13 residues. V gave up 9 bases and J gave up 4 bases; unmatched junction bases: 3. The CDR3 sequence: CASGDSYNSPLHF. The CDR3 nucleotides read TGTGCCAGTGGGGACAGTTATAATTCACCCCTCCACTTT.

This chain joins TRBV2 and TRBJ1-6; TRBD1 matches 7 bases. Germline trimming cut 4 bases from V and 7 bases from J; bases unmatched to any gene: 4. Germline V gene lookup returns CDR1 SNHLY and CDR2 FYNNEI. The CDR3 runs to 14 residues. The CDR3: CASSAGGSNSPLHF. In nucleotides, the CDR3 is TGTGCCAGCAGTGCAGGGGGAAGCAATTCACCCCTCCACTTT.

V and J are TRBV2 and TRBJ2-1, with D maybe TRBD2 (6 bases). This CDR3 spans 17 amino acids. The V gene's germline CDR1 is SNHLY and CDR2 FYNNEI. Between the trimmed V and J ends, which lost 3 bases and 10 bases, there was a span of 25 bases. CDR3 region: CASSDENRITGRGEQFF. CDR3 coding DNA: TGTGCCAGCAGTGATGAGAATCGGATCACTGGACGGGGGGAGCAGTTCTTC.

This rearrangement joins TRBV4-3 to TRBJ1-4, with 10 bases matching TRBD1. V was pared by 4 bases and J by 7 bases, with 3 bases of the junction left unmatched. The germline gives CDR1 LGHNA, CDR2 YSLEER. There are 14 residues in the CDR3. This CDR3 is CASSRRDRGEKLFF. DNA of the CDR3: TGCGCCAGCAGCCGGAGGGACAGGGGTGAAAAACTGTTTTTT.

The chain combines TRBV9 with TRBJ2-2; D may be TRBD1 or TRBD2 (5 bases each). The germline V and J ends were trimmed by 0 bases and 5 bases, with 29 bases remaining between them. The CDR3 spans 21 residues. The germline V gene encodes CDR1 SGDLS and CDR2 YYNGEE. The CDR3 sequence: CASSVGIQEAFSGLKTGELFF. Written as DNA, the CDR3 is TGTGCCAGCAGCGTAGGGATACAGGAGGCGTTCAGCGGACTTAAAACCGGGGAGCTGTTTTTT.

CDR3 sequence (DNA): TGTGCCAGTAGTATTCTGGGCAGGGGAACATCGGGCACCTTC. It codes for CASSILGRGTSGTF. This rearrangement joins TRBV19 to TRBJ1-2; perhaps TRBD1 as D (6 bases). Germline V gene lookup returns CDR1 LNHDA and CDR2 SQIVND (reference sequence). V was shortened by 3 bases and J by 13 bases, with 21 bases between the two germline ends. The CDR3 runs to 14 residues.

The chain employs TRBV6-6 and TRBJ1-2, with 7 nucleotides matching TRBD1. This CDR3 has 13 residues. Germline CDR1 and CDR2: MNHNY and SVGAGI (reference sequence). The V gene end was trimmed by 5 bases and the J gene end by 7 bases; junction bases not matched to a gene: 7. In nucleotides, the CDR3 is TGTGCCAGCAGTCCAGGACAGGTTTTTGGCTACACCTTC. It is translated as CASSPGQVFGYTF.

On this clone itself: This same CDR3 is encoded by further DNA sequences in the sample. V usage is TRBV5-1 and J usage is TRBJ2-4, with 7 bases matching TRBD1. Trimming cost V 4 bases and J 8 bases; bases outside gene matches: 3. The CDR3 loop spans 12 amino acids. Germline V gene data show CDR1 as SGHRS and CDR2 as YFSETQ. The CDR3 sequence: CASSGQGDIQYF. The DNA for the CDR3 is TGCGCCAGCAGCGGGCAGGGGGACATTCAGTACTTC.

The chain carries TRBV5-4 and TRBJ1-4; possibly TRBD1 for D (5 bases). CDR3 length equals 16 residues. CDR1 and CDR2 (germline): SGHNT, YYREEE (reference sequence). Trimming took off 0 bases at V and 10 bases at J, with 19 bases between the two ends. CDR3 region: CASSLDTGTGSRKLFF. CDR3 DNA: TGTGCCAGCAGCTTGGATACGGGCACAGGATCGAGAAAACTGTTTTTT.

This clone was observed a handful of times. This CDR3 is also generated by other DNA sequences in the sample. The chain is built from TRBV5-1 and TRBJ2-2; D is possibly TRBD1 or TRBD2 (5 bases each). Per the germline V gene, CDR1 is SGHRS and CDR2 is YFSETQ. This CDR3 contains 13 residues. V lost 0 bases and J lost 6, with 6 bases in between. The CDR3 nucleotides are TGCGCCAGCAGCTTGGAGGGACCCGGGGAGCTGTTTTTT. Protein: CASSLEGPGELFF.

J is TRBJ2-5 and V is TRBV5-1; D tentatively fits TRBD1 or TRBD2 (6 bases each). The V end was cut by 0 bases, the J end by 5 bases, with 14 bases between. CDR3 length: 15 amino acids. Per the germline V gene, CDR1 is SGHRS and CDR2 is YFSETQ. The CDR3 DNA reads as TGCGCCAGCAGCTTGGCCGGGGGCCTGAGGGAGACCCAGTACTTC. Translated, it gives CASSLAGGLRETQYF.

The DNA of the CDR3 is TGCGCCAGCAGTGTCGATCTGGGGGGTCACGGGGAGCTGTTTTTT. Residues: CASSVDLGGHGELFF. The genes are TRBV10-1 and TRBJ2-2, with D possibly TRBD2 on 6 matching bases. Between the trimmed V and J ends, which lost 4 bases and 7 bases, there was a span of 16 bases. The CDR3 runs 15 residues. The germline CDR1 and CDR2 sequences are WNHNN and SYGVQD (reference sequence).

In this sample, this clone turned up once. Other DNA sequences in this specimen translate into the identical CDR3. This chain joins TRBV7-9 and TRBJ1-1; D possibly corresponds to TRBD1 (6 bases). The germline CDR1 and CDR2 sequences are SEHNR and FQNEAQ (reference sequence). With 6 bases removed from V and 4 bases from J, the gap between germline ends came to 12 bases. This CDR3 region has 13 residues. The CDR3 is CASSSQGGTEAFF. CDR3 coding DNA: TGTGCCAGCAGTTCCCAAGGGGGCACTGAAGCTTTCTTT.

This chain joins TRBV5-1 and TRBJ2-5, with TRBD1 matching over 7 bases. The CDR3 consists of 16 residues. Germline loops: CDR1 SGHRS, CDR2 YFSETQ. With 3 bases clipped from V and 1 base from J, the junction kept 9 bases outside the gene matches. CDR3 bases: TGCGCCAGCAGCTCCGGCGAGGGGGCTGGCCAAGAGACCCAGTACTTC. This encodes CASSSGEGAGQETQYF.